Each of the 21 T cell receptor beta chains below was sequenced from the same sample in a study of cytomegalovirus exposure and HLA in healthy donors (dated by TCRdb to about 2017). Libraries were prepared through the immunoSEQ multiplex PCR assay. The multiplex PCR relied on a mix of 60 forward primers for TCR Vbeta segments and 13 reverse primers for TCR Jbeta segments. Not all clones reach the TCRdb copy of this immuneACCESS table, which keeps in-frame sequences only. Checked studies attribute under half of the gap to unresolved V genes and leave the rest unexplained. The sample table shows about 200,000 clones, and 70% to 80% are seen once. Approximately 2.1% of the sample is taken by the ten largest. Sequencing was performed on PBMCs. The receptors were gathered from a man aged 25-45 years in good health and CMV-seronegative.

The chain carries TRBV4-1 and TRBJ2-7, with 12 bases aligning to TRBD2. This CDR3 is built from 18 residues. Per the germline V gene, CDR1 is MGHRA and CDR2 is YSYEKL. V lost 0 bases and J lost 2; bases outside the gene matches: 8. CDR3 residues: CASSQDRWASGRAYEQYF. The CDR3, as DNA: TGCGCCAGCAGCCAAGATAGGTGGGCTAGCGGGAGGGCCTACGAGCAGTACTTC.

The rearrangement links TRBV7-9 to TRBJ1-2; TRBD1 is a possible D gene (5 bases). The V and J ends lost 6 bases and 5 bases respectively, with 13 bases between them. The CDR3 contains 13 residues. Germline V lookup: CDR1 SEHNR, CDR2 FQNEAQ (reference sequence). CDR3 in DNA: TGTGCCAGCAGAGGCGGAGGGGAGTATGGCTACACCTTC. Its translation: CASRGGGEYGYTF.

This sequence joins TRBV5-1 and TRBJ2-7, with D possibly TRBD2 on 6 matching bases. V lost 4 bases and J 0 bases, leaving 17 bases between the germline ends. The length of the CDR3 is 16 residues. Germline V gene lookup returns CDR1 SGHRS and CDR2 YFSETQ. Here the CDR3 reads CASSPEGTGYSYEQYF. CDR3 nucleotides: TGCGCCAGCAGCCCGGAGGGCACGGGATACTCCTACGAGCAGTACTTC. The full variable domain, in which reference TRBV5-1 and TRBJ2-7 provide the parts outside the CDR3, is KAGVTQTPRYLIKTRGQQVTLSCSPISGHRSVSWYQQTPGQGLQFLFEYFSETQRNKGNFPGRFSGRQFSNSRSEMNVSTLELGDSALYLCASSPEGTGYSYEQYFGPGTRLTVT.

This rearrangement joins TRBV9 to TRBJ2-1, with TRBD2 identical over 13 bases. Germline V gene sequence: CDR1 SGDLS, CDR2 YYNGEE. The trim removed 4 bases at V and 7 bases at J, leaving 11 bases unmatched. The CDR3 length is 17 residues. The CDR3 loop reads CASSINSRLAGGNEQFF. DNA for the CDR3: TGTGCCAGCAGCATAAACTCTCGACTAGCGGGAGGTAATGAGCAGTTCTTC. The entire variable domain, with the rest obtained from reference TRBV9 and TRBJ2-1, is as follows: DSGVTQTPKHLITATGQRVTLRCSPRSGDLSVYWYQQSLDQGLQFLIQYYNGEERAKGNILERFSAQQFPDLHSELNLSSLELGDSALYFCASSINSRLAGGNEQFFGPGTRLTVL.

The J gene is TRBJ2-7, the V gene TRBV7-8, with D tentatively TRBD1 (5 bases). V lost 2 bases and J lost 1, with 6 bases in between. CDR1 is SGHVS and CDR2 is FQNEAQ in the germline V gene. This CDR3 is built from 13 residues. This CDR3 is CASSLKGSYEQYF. In nucleotides, the CDR3 is TGTGCCAGCAGCTTAAAGGGGTCCTACGAGCAGTACTTC.

V and J are TRBV5-4 and TRBJ2-5; possible D gene TRBD2, 6 bases. The V gene lost 3 bases and the J gene lost 3 bases, with 12 bases spanning the gap. CDR1 and CDR2 (germline): SGHNT, YYREEE (reference sequence). The length of the CDR3 is 14 residues. The DNA of the CDR3 is TGTGCCAGCAGCTCCGGGGGTGCGGAAGAGACCCAGTACTTC. It is translated as CASSSGGAEETQYF.

The chain employs TRBV28 and TRBJ2-2; 7 nucleotides line up with TRBD2. CDR1 MDHEN and CDR2 SYDVKM come from the germline V gene. CDR3 length: 19 amino acids. The V segment lost 5 bases and the J segment 2 bases; nucleotides outside the gene matches: 17. DNA of the CDR3: TGTGCCAGCAGTCTACACGAGCTTCTGCGGGAGTTAAACACCGGGGAGCTGTTTTTT. It encodes CASSLHELLRELNTGELFF.

Notes on this clone: The junction departs from the called germline gene at one end, perhaps through a read error. CDR3 sequence reads: CASSLAPSLDTGHF. In DNA, the CDR3 is TGCGCCAGCAGCTTGGCCCCTTCGTTGGACACCGGTCACTTC. The genes are TRBV5-1 and TRBJ2-5; tentative D call: TRBD1 (5 bases). From germline, CDR1 is SGHRS and CDR2 YFSETQ. The CDR3 extends over 14 amino acids.

This clone was seen a single time. This rearrangement joins TRBV6-6 to TRBJ1-5, with D tentatively TRBD1 (5 bases). Trimming removed 6 bases from V and 0 bases from J, with 12 bases in between. CDR3 length equals 15 residues. Looked up from germline, CDR1 is MNHNY and CDR2 is SVGAGI (reference sequence). The CDR3 here is CASRRDPDSNQPQHF. The DNA of the CDR3 is TGTGCCAGCAGGCGGGACCCAGATAGCAATCAGCCCCAGCATTTT.

The rearrangement links TRBV28 to TRBJ2-2, with 7 bases lining up with TRBD2. The ends lost 7 bases at V and 5 bases at J; junction bases unmatched: 10. The CDR3 is made up of 15 amino acids. The V gene's germline CDR1 is MDHEN and CDR2 SYDVKM. CDR3 nucleotides: TGTGCCAGCACACTTGGGGGGGTAGGGACCGGGGAGCTGTTTTTT. The encoded protein is CASTLGGVGTGELFF.

This chain joins TRBV5-1 and TRBJ2-1, with unresolved D. The CDR3 loop spans 13 amino acids. Deletions cut 6 bases from V and 7 bases from J, with 14 bases between. Per germline, CDR1 SGHRS and CDR2 YFSETQ. The CDR3 DNA follows: TGCGCCAGCACTGACTGGCAGCTGAATGAGCAGTTCTTC. This sequence encodes CASTDWQLNEQFF.

The chain uses TRBV7-6 and TRBJ2-6, with a tentative D call TRBD1 (6 bases). The germline V gene has CDR1 SGHVS and CDR2 FNYEAQ. This CDR3 has 15 residues. Trimming took off 5 bases at V and 0 bases at J, with 8 bases between the two ends. In DNA form, the CDR3 reads TGTGCCAGCAGCCCCAGGGGCTCTGGGGCCAACGTCCTGACTTTC. It encodes CASSPRGSGANVLTF.

This rearrangement joins TRBV7-8 to TRBJ2-1, with TRBD2 as a possible D gene (5 bases). Germline-derived CDR1 and CDR2 are SGHVS and FQNEAQ. CDR3 size: 16 residues. V was trimmed by 5 bases and J by 7 bases, leaving 21 bases between them. CDR3 sequence (DNA): TGTGCCAGCAGCGTTTACTACGGGAACACGGGGAATGAGCAGTTCTTC. This sequence encodes CASSVYYGNTGNEQFF.

The rearrangement joins TRBV7-9 to TRBJ2-1; 9 bases line up with TRBD1. The V gene's germline CDR1 is SEHNR and CDR2 FQNEAQ (reference sequence). This CDR3 has 14 amino acids. V lost 5 bases, J lost 7 bases, and 6 bases stayed unmatched. The chain's CDR3 is CASSEGQGRNEQFF. CDR3 in DNA: TGTGCCAGCAGCGAGGGACAGGGTCGGAATGAGCAGTTCTTC. The full variable domain, its missing parts supplied by reference TRBV7-9 and TRBJ2-1, is DTGVSQNPRHKITKRGQNVTFRCDPISEHNRLYWYRQTLGQGPEFLTYFQNEAQLEKSRLLSDRFSAERPKGSFSTLEIQRTEQGDSAMYLCASSEGQGRNEQFFGPGTRLTVL.

The chain joins TRBV7-9 to TRBJ2-3; 9 nucleotides agree with TRBD2. CDR1 SEHNR and CDR2 FQNEAQ come from the germline V gene (reference sequence). The CDR3 runs to 16 residues. V lost 8 bases and J lost 3; bases outside the gene matches: 12. The CDR3 nucleotides are TGTGCCAGCTCTGCGGGAGGGGGGTTCTCGACAGATACGCAGTATTTT. As protein: CASSAGGGFSTDTQYF. The full variable domain, in which reference TRBV7-9 and TRBJ2-3 provide the parts outside the CDR3, is DTGVSQNPRHKITKRGQNVTFRCDPISEHNRLYWYRQTLGQGPEFLTYFQNEAQLEKSRLLSDRFSAERPKGSFSTLEIQRTEQGDSAMYLCASSAGGGFSTDTQYFGPGTRLTVL.

This chain links TRBV2 with TRBJ1-6; no definite D call. V was pared by 6 bases and J by 15 bases, with 9 bases between. Germline CDR1 SNHLY, CDR2 FYNNEI. The CDR3 is 10 residues long. CDR3 residues: CASRSFYLHF. CDR3 in DNA: TGTGCCAGCAGGTCTTTTTACCTCCACTTT.

Only a few counts were recorded for this clone. The chain joins TRBV7-3 to TRBJ1-1; D not certain. The CDR3 sequence is 14 residues long. Germline V gives CDR1 SGHTA, CDR2 FQGTGA. V lost 6 bases and J lost 3, with 14 bases in between. For the CDR3, the DNA is TGTGCCAGCAGTCGGACGGGGAGGGACACTGAAGCTTTCTTT. This gives the protein CASSRTGRDTEAFF.

This clone was seen only once. The genes are TRBV5-1 and TRBJ2-7, with TRBD2 identical over 13 bases. J was trimmed by 5 bases and V by 2 bases; bases with no gene match: 4. In germline, CDR1 is SGHRS, CDR2 YFSETQ. The CDR3 consists of 15 residues. CDR3 in amino acids: CASSFGTSGNHEQYF. The CDR3 coding sequence is TGCGCCAGCAGCTTCGGGACTAGCGGGAACCACGAGCAGTACTTC.

This clone was seen a few times. CDR3 loop: CASKHRRDRGSPLHF. Written as DNA, the CDR3 is TGTGCCAGCAAACACCGGCGGGACAGGGGGTCACCCCTCCACTTT. This chain joins TRBV27 and TRBJ1-6; 11 nucleotides align to TRBD1. From germline, CDR1 is MNHEY and CDR2 SMNVEV (reference sequence). The CDR3 covers 15 residues. With 7 bases clipped from V and 10 bases from J, the junction kept 9 bases outside the gene matches.

The chain links TRBV2 to TRBJ1-6, with TRBD1 matching 10 bases. The junction had 10 bases not matched to a gene; V was cut back by 3 bases and J by 2 bases. The CDR3 length is 19 residues. CDR1 and CDR2 from the germline V gene are SNHLY and FYNNEI. The CDR3 coding sequence is TGTGCCAGCAGTGATCGTGACAGGGGGCAGTTCGCCTATAATTCACCCCTCCACTTT. As protein: CASSDRDRGQFAYNSPLHF.

The chain uses TRBV25-1 and TRBJ2-3; 8 bases map to TRBD2. The CDR3 is 15 amino acids. V lost 5 bases and J lost 2; bases outside the gene matches: 6. Per germline, CDR1 MGHDK and CDR2 SYGVNS. For the CDR3, the DNA is TGTGCCAGCAGTCGACTAGCGCCCACCACAGATACGCAGTATTTT. Residues: CASSRLAPTTDTQYF.